In this sample, the clone carrying this TCR beta chain turned up a few times. This entry is derived from a study of blood T cell repertoires in COVID-19. Study at large: Spain, Italy and the United States supplied samples that represented acute and convalescent COVID-19. PBMCs, B-cell-depleted T cells, or T cells were the source of the cDNA or gDNA that made up the material.

The CDR3 consists of 14 residues. The germline V and J ends were trimmed by 4 bases and 2 bases, with 12 bases remaining between them. Looked up from germline, CDR1 is SGHTA and CDR2 is FQGNSA. In the source study's methods: The assay estimated nucleated cells by amplifying reference gene primers. The table came from immunoSEQ multiplex PCR; TCRdb's copy has only in-frame clones and leaves some out. For V, J and clone size, that table is used; D and trimming come from the DNA. Of roughly 150,000 clones listed, roughly 73% were seen once; the top ten hold roughly 3.1%. The TCR sequence derives from a man aged 65 to 79 with acute or convalescent COVID-19. The gene calls are TRBV7-2 and TRBJ2-7; the D gene is possibly TRBD1 (5 bases). The sequenced material came from peripheral blood. The CDR3 is CASSSGFSTYEQYF. CDR3 nucleotide sequence: TGTGCCAGCAGCTCAGGGTTTAGTACCTACGAGCAGTACTTC.